Many counts were recorded for the clone carrying this T cell receptor beta chain. Antigen specificity is unknown. Among the patients, aged 18 to 65, hyperthyroidism was newly diagnosed and had lasted under 2 months. 9.5 to 10 ml fresh peripheral blood yielded the PBMCs. This specimen belongs to a study of T cells in Graves' hyperthyroidism and ophthalmopathy. Points from the study as a whole: Model output signaled ophthalmopathy a median 6.5 months ahead of onset. Blood also contained most expanded thyroid clonotypes above 0.001.

V lost 4 bases and J 7 bases, leaving 21 bases between the germline ends. CDR1 and CDR2 from the germline V gene are SGHNT and YYREEE (reference sequence). The CDR3 extends over 15 amino acids. RNA transcripts gave rise to amplified TCR beta CDR3 regions. The TCR CDR3 first-round RT-PCR relied on the HTBI primer set. TCRdb itself ran the multiplex PCR reads through MiXCR, one entry per CDR3 protein. The data hold fewer than 900,000 distinct CDR3 sequences, with around 19% observed a single time. The chain joins TRBV5-4 to TRBJ2-7; D may be TRBD2 (5 bases). Sequenced sample: blood. This TCR was sampled from a woman aged 45-65 years with Graves' hyperthyroidism that later progressed to Graves' ophthalmopathy. The chain's CDR3 is CASSASRLAGVEQYF. The CDR3, as DNA: TGTGCCAGCAGCGCCAGCAGGTTGGCCGGGGTTGAGCAGTACTTC.